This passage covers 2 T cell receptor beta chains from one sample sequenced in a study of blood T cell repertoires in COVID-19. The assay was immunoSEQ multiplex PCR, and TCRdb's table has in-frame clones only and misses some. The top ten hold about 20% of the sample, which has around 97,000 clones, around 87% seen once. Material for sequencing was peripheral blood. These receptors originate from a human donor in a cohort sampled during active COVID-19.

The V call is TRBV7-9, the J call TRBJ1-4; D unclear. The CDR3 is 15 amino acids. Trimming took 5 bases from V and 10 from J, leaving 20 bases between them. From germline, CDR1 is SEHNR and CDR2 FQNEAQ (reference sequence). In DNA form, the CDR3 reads TGTGCCAGCAGCCCGAGGGCAGGTCCGCAGCCAAAACTGTTTTTT. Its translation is CASSPRAGPQPKLFF.

The chain's CDR3 is CASSGGLAVGSPSYEQYF. The CDR3 nucleotides read TGCGCCAGCAGCGGGGGACTAGCGGTTGGGTCTCCCTCCTACGAGCAGTACTTC. The chain is built from TRBV5-1 and TRBJ2-7, with TRBD2 matching over 11 bases. The CDR3 has 18 residues. The germline gives CDR1 SGHRS, CDR2 YFSETQ. After removal of 4 bases from V and 0 bases from J, the junction contained 12 bases not matched to a gene. Based on the CDR3 plus reference TRBV5-1 and TRBJ2-7, the full variable domain is KAGVTQTPRYLIKTRGQQVTLSCSPISGHRSVSWYQQTPGQGLQFLFEYFSETQRNKGNFPGRFSGRQFSNSRSEMNVSTLELGDSALYLCASSGGLAVGSPSYEQYFGPGTRLTVT.